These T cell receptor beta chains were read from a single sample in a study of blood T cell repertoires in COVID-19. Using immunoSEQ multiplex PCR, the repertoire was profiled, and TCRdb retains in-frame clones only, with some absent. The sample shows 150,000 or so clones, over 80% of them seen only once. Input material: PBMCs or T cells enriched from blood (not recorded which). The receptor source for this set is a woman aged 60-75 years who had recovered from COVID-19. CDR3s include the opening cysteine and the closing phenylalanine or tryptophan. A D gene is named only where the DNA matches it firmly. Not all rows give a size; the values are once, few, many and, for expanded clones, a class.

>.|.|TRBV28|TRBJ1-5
CASVVGGGDSNQPQHF
TGTGCCAGCGTTGTGGGGGGGGGTGATAGCAATCAGCCCCAGCATTTT
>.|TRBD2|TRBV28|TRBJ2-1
CASSAGLAAYNEQFF
TGTGCCAGCAGTGCCGGACTAGCGGCTTACAATGAGCAGTTCTTC
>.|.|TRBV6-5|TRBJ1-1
CASSSPSQGRTAAFF
TGTGCCAGCAGTTCACCCTCGCAGGGAAGAACGGCAGCTTTCTTT
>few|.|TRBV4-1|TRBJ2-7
CASSHRVGFSYEQYF
TGCGCCAGCAGCCACAGGGTGGGTTTCTCCTACGAGCAGTACTTC
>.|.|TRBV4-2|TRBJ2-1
CASSQPLTDNEQFF
TGTGCCAGCAGCCAGCCCTTAACAGACAATGAGCAGTTCTTC
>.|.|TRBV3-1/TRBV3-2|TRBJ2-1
CASSQGLSPSYNEQFF
TGTGCCAGCAGCCAGGGACTTTCCCCCTCCTACAATGAGCAGTTCTTC
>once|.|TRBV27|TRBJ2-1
CASGLTPHSYNEQFF
TGTGCCAGCGGGCTCACCCCCCACTCCTACAATGAGCAGTTCTTC
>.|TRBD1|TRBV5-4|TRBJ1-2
CASSLGQVLGYTF
TGTGCCAGCAGCCTAGGACAGGTCCTAGGTTACACCTTC
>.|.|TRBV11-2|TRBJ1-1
CASRTLRGRYTEAFF
TGTGCCAGCAGGACTTTACGGGGGAGGTACACTGAAGCTTTCTTT
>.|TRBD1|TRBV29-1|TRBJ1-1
CSVARQGTNTEAFF
TGCAGCGTAGCTCGACAGGGTACGAACACTGAAGCTTTCTTT
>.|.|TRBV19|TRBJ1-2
CASSPRTVRGYTF
TGTGCCAGTAGTCCCAGGACAGTACGAGGCTACACCTTC
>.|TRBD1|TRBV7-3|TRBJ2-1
CASSIDRVRGNEQFF
TGTGCCAGCAGTATAGACAGGGTAAGGGGCAATGAGCAGTTCTTC
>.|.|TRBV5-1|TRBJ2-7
CASSLGHLSSSYEQYF
TGCGCCAGCAGCCTGGGACACCTATCCAGCTCCTACGAGCAGTACTTC
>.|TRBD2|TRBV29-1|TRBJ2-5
CSLGGETQYF
TGCAGCCTGGGGGGGGAGACCCAGTACTTC
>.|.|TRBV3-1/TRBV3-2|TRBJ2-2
CASSQGLMTNTGELFF
TGTGCCAGCAGCCAAGGACTGATGACGAACACCGGGGAGCTGTTTTTT
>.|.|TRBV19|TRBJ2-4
CASSEGQGHIQYF
TGTGCCAGTAGTGAGGGGCAGGGGCACATTCAGTACTTC
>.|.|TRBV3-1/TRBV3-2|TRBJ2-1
CASSQGLLGGEQFF
TGTGCCAGCAGCCAAGGTCTCCTGGGGGGAGAGCAGTTCTTC
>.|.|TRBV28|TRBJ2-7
CASSLILRQPTYEQYF
TGTGCCAGCAGTTTGATCCTTAGACAGCCCACCTACGAGCAGTACTTC
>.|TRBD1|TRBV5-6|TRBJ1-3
CASRRTGDGNTIYF
TGTGCCAGCAGACGTACAGGGGACGGAAACACCATATATTTT
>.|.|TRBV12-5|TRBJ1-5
CASGAQSNQPQHF
TGTGCTAGTGGCGCCCAGAGCAATCAGCCCCAGCATTTT
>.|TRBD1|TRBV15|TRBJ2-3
CATSRGLDRGTDTQYF
TGTGCCACCAGCAGAGGGTTGGACAGGGGCACAGATACGCAGTATTTT
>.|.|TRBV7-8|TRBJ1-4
CASSLGSRAFYEKLFF
TGTGCCAGCAGCCTCGGCTCGAGGGCATTCTACGAAAAACTGTTTTTT
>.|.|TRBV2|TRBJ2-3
CASSDRSGTDTQYF
TGTGCCAGCAGTGACCGTAGTGGCACAGATACGCAGTATTTT
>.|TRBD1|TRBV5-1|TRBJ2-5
CASSLTGQNQETQYF
TGCGCCAGCAGCTTGACGGGACAGAACCAAGAGACCCAGTACTTC
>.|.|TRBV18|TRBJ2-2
CASSEEWDTGELFF
TGTGCCAGCTCAGAGGAATGGGACACCGGGGAGCTGTTTTTT
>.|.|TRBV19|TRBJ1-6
CAREGIGFPLHF
TGTGCTCGTGAGGGAATCGGGTTCCCCCTCCACTTT
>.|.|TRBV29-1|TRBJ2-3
CSVLRADTQYF
TGCAGCGTTTTGAGGGCCGATACGCAGTATTTT
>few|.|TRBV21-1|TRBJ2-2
CASSKWEREGRGTGELFF
TGTGCCAGCAGCAAATGGGAGCGGGAGGGCCGGGGCACCGGGGAGCTGTTTTTT
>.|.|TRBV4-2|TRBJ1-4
CASSQRDANEKLFF
TGTGCCAGCAGCCAACGGGATGCTAATGAAAAACTGTTTTTT
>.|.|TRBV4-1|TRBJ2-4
CASSQEREPTMAKNIQYF
TGCGCCAGCAGCCAAGAGCGGGAACCGACGATGGCCAAAAACATTCAGTACTTC
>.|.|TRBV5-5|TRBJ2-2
CASSSPAGLTNTGELFF
TGTGCCAGCAGCTCCCCCGCGGGGCTAACGAACACCGGGGAGCTGTTTTTT
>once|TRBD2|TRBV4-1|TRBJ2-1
CASSQDFIGGRAGLGGNEQFF
TGCGCCAGCAGCCAAGATTTTATTGGCGGGAGGGCCGGTTTGGGGGGCAATGAGCAGTTCTTC
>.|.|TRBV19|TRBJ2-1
CASSIKFLGVTTNEQFF
TGTGCCAGTAGTATAAAATTCCTAGGAGTAACCACAAATGAGCAGTTCTTC
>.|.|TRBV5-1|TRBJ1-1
CASSQQTGNTEAFF
TGCGCCAGCAGCCAACAAACAGGGAACACTGAAGCTTTCTTT
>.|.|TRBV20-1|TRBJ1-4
CSAPTNEKLFF
TGCAGTGCCCCGACAAACGAAAAACTGTTTTTT
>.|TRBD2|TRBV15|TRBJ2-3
CATSRDIGHGGDTQYF
TGTGCCACCAGCAGAGATATAGGACACGGGGGGGATACGCAGTATTTT
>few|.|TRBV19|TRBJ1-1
CASSISPPGDTEAFF
TGTGCCAGTAGTATATCCCCTCCGGGTGACACTGAAGCTTTCTTT
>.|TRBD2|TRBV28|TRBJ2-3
CASSFLAGVRDTQYF
TGTGCCAGCAGTTTTCTAGCGGGAGTACGAGATACGCAGTATTTT
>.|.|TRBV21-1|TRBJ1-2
CASSVCRQGFNYGYTF
TGTGCCAGCAGCGTATGCCGACAGGGTTTTAACTATGGCTACACCTTC
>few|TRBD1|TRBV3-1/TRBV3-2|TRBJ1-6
CASSLRDRNSPLHF
TGTGCCAGCAGCCTCCGGGACAGGAATTCACCCCTCCACTTT
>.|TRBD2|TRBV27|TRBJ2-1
CASSLLGLEDNEQFF
TGTGCCAGCAGTTTACTGGGACTAGAGGACAATGAGCAGTTCTTC
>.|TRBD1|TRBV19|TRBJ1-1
CASSSDGQGASEAFF
TGTGCCAGTAGTAGCGACGGACAGGGGGCATCTGAAGCTTTCTTT
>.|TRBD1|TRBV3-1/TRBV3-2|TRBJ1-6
CASSQVRGRFSPLHF
TGTGCCAGCAGCCAAGTCAGGGGGCGGTTTTCACCCCTCCACTTT
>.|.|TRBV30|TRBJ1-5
CAWTPQGHSNQPQHF
TGTGCCTGGACCCCACAGGGACATAGCAATCAGCCCCAGCATTTT
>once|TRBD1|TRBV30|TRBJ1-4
CAWSSPGQGLNEKLFF
TGTGCCTGGAGTTCCCCGGGACAGGGTTTAAATGAAAAACTGTTTTTT
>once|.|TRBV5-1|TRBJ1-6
CASSLAREGSPLHF
TGCGCCAGCAGCTTGGCCAGGGAGGGGTCACCCCTCCACTTT
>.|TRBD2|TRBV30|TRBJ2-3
CAWSPVAGGVDTQYF
TGTGCCTGGAGTCCCGTAGCGGGGGGAGTCGATACGCAGTATTTT
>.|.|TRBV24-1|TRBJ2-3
CATSDPGLEPDTQYF
TGTGCCACCAGTGACCCGGGACTCGAGCCAGATACGCAGTATTTT
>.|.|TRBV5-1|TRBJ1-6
CASSLADGPGSPLHF
TGCGCCAGCAGCTTGGCCGACGGACCGGGATCACCCCTCCACTTT
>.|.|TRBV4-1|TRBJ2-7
CASSASGGGSYEQYF
TGCGCCAGCAGCGCAAGTGGGGGAGGCTCCTACGAGCAGTACTTC
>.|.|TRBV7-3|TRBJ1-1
CASSSTGFTEAFF
TGTGCCAGCAGCTCCACAGGGTTCACTGAAGCTTTCTTT
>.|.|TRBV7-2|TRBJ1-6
CASSSMLAWSSPLHF
TGTGCCAGCAGCTCCATGTTGGCATGGAGTTCACCCCTCCACTTT
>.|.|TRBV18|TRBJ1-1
CASSASGNTEAFF
TGTGCCAGCTCGGCTTCGGGGAACACTGAAGCTTTCTTT
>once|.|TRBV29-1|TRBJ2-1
CSARVTGSVNNEQFF
TGCAGCGCGCGGGTAACGGGTTCAGTTAACAATGAGCAGTTCTTC
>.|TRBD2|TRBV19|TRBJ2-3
CASSLLAGTDTQYF
TGTGCCAGTAGTTTGCTAGCGGGCACAGATACGCAGTATTTT
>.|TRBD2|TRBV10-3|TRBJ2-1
CAISGGDYSSYNEQFF
TGTGCCATCAGTGGGGGGGACTATAGCTCCTACAATGAGCAGTTCTTC
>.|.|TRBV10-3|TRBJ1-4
CAISGRGGGGEKLFF
TGTGCCATCAGTGGACGGGGCGGCGGGGGTGAAAAACTGTTTTTT
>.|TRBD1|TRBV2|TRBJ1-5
CASSVQDRGAQPQHF
TGTGCCAGCAGTGTCCAGGACAGGGGGGCTCAGCCCCAGCATTTT
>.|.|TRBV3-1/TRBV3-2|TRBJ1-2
CASSLTEYYGYTF
TGTGCCAGCAGCCTTACAGAGTACTATGGCTACACCTTC
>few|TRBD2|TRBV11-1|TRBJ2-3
CASKNPGGPTDTQYF
TGTGCCAGCAAAAACCCGGGAGGGCCCACAGATACGCAGTATTTT